This T cell receptor (beta chain) was identified during a study of blood T cells in healthy people across ages. With respect to this clonotype: Its antigen is not known.

Germline assignment: CDR1 SGHTA and CDR2 FQGNSA. V lost 0 bases to trimming and J lost 3 bases, with 4 bases between them. The CDR3 has 13 residues. The use of a sample-barcoded 5' primer and a J-beta primer mix characterized a second PCR of roughly 6 to 11 cycles. Any given sample supplied a minimum of 2.5 million CDR3-containing paired-end reads. One entry per CDR3 protein, called by TCRdb with MiXCR from the 5' RACE reads. Here the sample spans 600,000 to 1,000,000 distinct CDR3 sequences, around 25% being singletons. Findings of the study overall: Relative to aged donors, long-lived donors carried more naive CD4+ cells and displayed higher diversity.

These sequences were also reported in another study, on T cells of mothers and their children. From that study: Donors comprised three healthy Caucasian mothers plus their six children.

This receptor was taken from a boy aged 5-17 years in good health. The V gene is TRBV7-2, the J gene TRBJ2-3; D call uncertain. The sample taken for sequencing was blood. CDR3 nucleotides: TGTGCCAGCAGCTTAGCCATGACAGATACGCAGTATTTT. Protein: CASSLAMTDTQYF.